The 9 T cell receptor beta chains presented below share a single source sample, sequenced in a study of Ad26.COV2.S vaccination and SARS-CoV-2 variants. Sequenced by immunoSEQ multiplex PCR; TCRdb stores in-frame clones only, minus some. The sample has some 500,000 clones, roughly 87% seen once. Treatment: roughly 20 received Ad26.COV2.S at low or high dose, single or two shots; roughly five received placebo; per-sample allocation not given. Day 63 following the first vaccine or placebo injection was when the samples were taken. The sequenced sample was peripheral blood, obtained in a trial of Ad26.COV2.S vaccine versus placebo. These receptors were taken from a person between 18 and 59 years old who received the Ad26.COV2.S COVID-19 vaccine or a placebo.

The genes are TRBV10-3 and TRBJ1-3, with D perhaps matching TRBD1 (5 bases). V was pared by 2 bases and J by 1 base, with 12 bases between. The CDR3 contains 16 residues. Germline-derived CDR1 and CDR2 are ENHRY and SYGVKD. The CDR3: CAISEGGKESGNTIYF. The CDR3 DNA follows: TGTGCCATCAGTGAGGGGGGAAAGGAGTCTGGAAACACCATATATTTT.

This chain connects TRBV10-1 to TRBJ2-7; D gene uncertain. V was cut by 5 bases and J by 2 bases, with 7 bases left in between. The germline CDR1 and CDR2 sequences are WNHNN and SYGVQD (reference sequence). This CDR3 region has 12 residues. CDR3 coding DNA: TGCGCCAGCAGTCCAAAAACCTACGAGCAGTACGTC. Translating it yields CASSPKTYEQYV.

The chain couples TRBV28 to TRBJ1-2; 7 bases match TRBD1. This CDR3 has 13 residues. The ends lost 2 bases at V and 6 bases at J; junction bases unmatched: 3. Germline V gene lookup returns CDR1 MDHEN and CDR2 SYDVKM. The CDR3: CASSLEQGNGYTF. Here the CDR3 DNA reads TGTGCCAGCAGTTTAGAACAGGGGAATGGCTACACCTTC.

This clone was picked up one time. The V gene is TRBV19, the J gene TRBJ2-4; 8 bases are shared with TRBD2. Trimming at V came to 7 bases and at J to 5 bases, leaving 7 bases not matched to a gene. The CDR3 has 14 residues. The germline V gene encodes CDR1 LNHDA and CDR2 SQIVND (reference sequence). CDR3 sequence: CASTPGGWENIQYF. DNA of the CDR3: TGTGCCAGTACCCCGGGAGGGTGGGAAAACATTCAGTACTTC.

The V and J genes are TRBV5-4 and TRBJ1-6; 7 nucleotides match TRBD1. The CDR3 is 15 residues long. The V gene's germline CDR1 is SGHNT and CDR2 YYREEE (reference sequence). V dropped 5 bases and J dropped 9; count of bases not matched to a gene: 11. The CDR3 protein is CASSEQGQEGSPLHF. The CDR3 nucleotides read TGTGCCAGCAGTGAACAAGGACAGGAAGGTTCACCCCTCCACTTT.

V and J are TRBV5-1 and TRBJ2-7, with D perhaps TRBD1 (6 bases). This CDR3 is built from 18 residues. The V end was cut by 1 base, the J end by 3 bases, with 23 bases between. Germline V CDR1 and CDR2: SGHRS, YFSETQ. Here the CDR3 DNA reads TGCGCCAGCAGCTTGTTTTCTGTCATGAACAGGGTGAACTACGAGCAGTACTTC. This codes for CASSLFSVMNRVNYEQYF.

V is TRBV28 and J is TRBJ1-1, with D possibly being TRBD1 (5 bases). The CDR3 totals 16 residues. The V gene lost 4 bases and the J gene lost 6 bases, with 21 bases spanning the gap. Per the germline V gene, CDR1 is MDHEN and CDR2 is SYDVKM. This CDR3 is CASSWANWGVLAEAFF. CDR3 DNA sequence: TGTGCCAGCAGTTGGGCAAACTGGGGGGTTCTGGCTGAAGCTTTCTTT.

The chain links TRBV5-1 to TRBJ2-2, with TRBD2 matching 11 bases. The CDR3 has 16 amino acids. Germline V lookup: CDR1 SGHRS, CDR2 YFSETQ. V lost 2 bases, J lost 5 bases, and 5 bases stayed unmatched. The CDR3 protein is CASSFSIAGGTGELFF. The CDR3 nucleotides are TGCGCCAGCAGCTTTTCAATAGCGGGAGGGACCGGGGAGCTGTTTTTT.

The V call is TRBV11-1, the J call TRBJ1-1; the match to TRBD1 covers 7 bases. V was clipped by 0 bases and J by 9 bases; unmatched bases: 4. Germline-derived CDR1 and CDR2 are SGHAT and FQDESV (reference sequence). The CDR3 sequence is 13 residues long. Here the CDR3 reads CASSLAPDRKAFF. The CDR3 coding sequence is TGTGCCAGCAGCTTAGCGCCGGACAGGAAAGCTTTCTTT.